Detailed here is one T cell receptor (beta chain). Germline CDR1 is MNHEY and CDR2 is SMNVEV (reference sequence). This CDR3 region has 12 residues. Between the trimmed V and J ends, which lost 6 bases and 5 bases, there was a span of 10 bases. These data originate in a study of memory CD4+ T cells and cytomegalovirus serostatus. The sort gate was single viable CD3+CD4+CD8-CD45RO+ cells for memory CD4+ T cells. Positive selection with CD4 microbeads enriched total CD4+ T cells. The table came from immunoSEQ multiplex PCR; TCRdb's copy has only in-frame clones and leaves some out. Found here are approximately 40,000 clones, roughly three quarters of them singletons; the top ten hold less than 0.6%.

This receptor was identified in an adult in good health and CMV-seronegative. This chain links TRBV27 with TRBJ1-2; a possible D gene is TRBD1 (5 bases). Sequenced sample: memory CD4+ T cells from blood. In nucleotides, the CDR3 is TGTGCCAGCAGCGACAGTTTGTATGGCTACACCTTC. This encodes CASSDSLYGYTF.